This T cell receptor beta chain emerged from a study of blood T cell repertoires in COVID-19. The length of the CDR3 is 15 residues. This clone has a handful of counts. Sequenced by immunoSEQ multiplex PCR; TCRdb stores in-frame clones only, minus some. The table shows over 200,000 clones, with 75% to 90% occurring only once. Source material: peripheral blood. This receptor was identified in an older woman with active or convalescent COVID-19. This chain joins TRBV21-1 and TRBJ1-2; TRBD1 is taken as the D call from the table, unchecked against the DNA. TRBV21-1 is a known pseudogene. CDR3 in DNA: TGTGCCAGCCGCCAAGAGGCAGGGGCATGCGATGGCTACACCTTC. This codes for CASRQEAGACDGYTF.